This TCR beta chain was sequenced in a study of shared clonotypes between healthy human individuals. Background on the study: Each donor's CD4 naive and CD4 memory cells filled three plates apiece, CD8 naive two, and CD8 memory one.

About this clone: Its antigen remains unidentified.

Study-level findings and limits: It was anticipated that sequencing depth would influence how many clonotypes donors shared.

Using immunoSEQ multiplex PCR, the repertoire was profiled, and TCRdb retains in-frame clones only, with some absent. Of about 1.9 million clones listed, around 93% were seen once; the top ten hold under 2%. Positively selected for CCR7, the CD45RO-negative cells used as naive CD8 cells excluded terminally differentiated effector memory CD45RA+ cells. Specimen: naive CD8+ T cells from PBMCs. The TCR comes from a man aged 18 to 29 in good health. Some clones in this sample may be carry-over from other donors' samples.

Here the CDR3 reads CASSLSFRREPYNEQFF. DNA of the CDR3: TGTGCCAGCAGCTTAAGTTTCAGGCGGGAGCCCTACAATGAGCAGTTCTTC. V gene TRBV7-3 combines with J gene TRBJ2-1, with 7 positions matching TRBD2. The CDR3 is 17 amino acids. The germline V gene encodes CDR1 SGHTA and CDR2 FQGTGA. The V segment lost 1 base and the J segment 2 bases; nucleotides outside the gene matches: 8.